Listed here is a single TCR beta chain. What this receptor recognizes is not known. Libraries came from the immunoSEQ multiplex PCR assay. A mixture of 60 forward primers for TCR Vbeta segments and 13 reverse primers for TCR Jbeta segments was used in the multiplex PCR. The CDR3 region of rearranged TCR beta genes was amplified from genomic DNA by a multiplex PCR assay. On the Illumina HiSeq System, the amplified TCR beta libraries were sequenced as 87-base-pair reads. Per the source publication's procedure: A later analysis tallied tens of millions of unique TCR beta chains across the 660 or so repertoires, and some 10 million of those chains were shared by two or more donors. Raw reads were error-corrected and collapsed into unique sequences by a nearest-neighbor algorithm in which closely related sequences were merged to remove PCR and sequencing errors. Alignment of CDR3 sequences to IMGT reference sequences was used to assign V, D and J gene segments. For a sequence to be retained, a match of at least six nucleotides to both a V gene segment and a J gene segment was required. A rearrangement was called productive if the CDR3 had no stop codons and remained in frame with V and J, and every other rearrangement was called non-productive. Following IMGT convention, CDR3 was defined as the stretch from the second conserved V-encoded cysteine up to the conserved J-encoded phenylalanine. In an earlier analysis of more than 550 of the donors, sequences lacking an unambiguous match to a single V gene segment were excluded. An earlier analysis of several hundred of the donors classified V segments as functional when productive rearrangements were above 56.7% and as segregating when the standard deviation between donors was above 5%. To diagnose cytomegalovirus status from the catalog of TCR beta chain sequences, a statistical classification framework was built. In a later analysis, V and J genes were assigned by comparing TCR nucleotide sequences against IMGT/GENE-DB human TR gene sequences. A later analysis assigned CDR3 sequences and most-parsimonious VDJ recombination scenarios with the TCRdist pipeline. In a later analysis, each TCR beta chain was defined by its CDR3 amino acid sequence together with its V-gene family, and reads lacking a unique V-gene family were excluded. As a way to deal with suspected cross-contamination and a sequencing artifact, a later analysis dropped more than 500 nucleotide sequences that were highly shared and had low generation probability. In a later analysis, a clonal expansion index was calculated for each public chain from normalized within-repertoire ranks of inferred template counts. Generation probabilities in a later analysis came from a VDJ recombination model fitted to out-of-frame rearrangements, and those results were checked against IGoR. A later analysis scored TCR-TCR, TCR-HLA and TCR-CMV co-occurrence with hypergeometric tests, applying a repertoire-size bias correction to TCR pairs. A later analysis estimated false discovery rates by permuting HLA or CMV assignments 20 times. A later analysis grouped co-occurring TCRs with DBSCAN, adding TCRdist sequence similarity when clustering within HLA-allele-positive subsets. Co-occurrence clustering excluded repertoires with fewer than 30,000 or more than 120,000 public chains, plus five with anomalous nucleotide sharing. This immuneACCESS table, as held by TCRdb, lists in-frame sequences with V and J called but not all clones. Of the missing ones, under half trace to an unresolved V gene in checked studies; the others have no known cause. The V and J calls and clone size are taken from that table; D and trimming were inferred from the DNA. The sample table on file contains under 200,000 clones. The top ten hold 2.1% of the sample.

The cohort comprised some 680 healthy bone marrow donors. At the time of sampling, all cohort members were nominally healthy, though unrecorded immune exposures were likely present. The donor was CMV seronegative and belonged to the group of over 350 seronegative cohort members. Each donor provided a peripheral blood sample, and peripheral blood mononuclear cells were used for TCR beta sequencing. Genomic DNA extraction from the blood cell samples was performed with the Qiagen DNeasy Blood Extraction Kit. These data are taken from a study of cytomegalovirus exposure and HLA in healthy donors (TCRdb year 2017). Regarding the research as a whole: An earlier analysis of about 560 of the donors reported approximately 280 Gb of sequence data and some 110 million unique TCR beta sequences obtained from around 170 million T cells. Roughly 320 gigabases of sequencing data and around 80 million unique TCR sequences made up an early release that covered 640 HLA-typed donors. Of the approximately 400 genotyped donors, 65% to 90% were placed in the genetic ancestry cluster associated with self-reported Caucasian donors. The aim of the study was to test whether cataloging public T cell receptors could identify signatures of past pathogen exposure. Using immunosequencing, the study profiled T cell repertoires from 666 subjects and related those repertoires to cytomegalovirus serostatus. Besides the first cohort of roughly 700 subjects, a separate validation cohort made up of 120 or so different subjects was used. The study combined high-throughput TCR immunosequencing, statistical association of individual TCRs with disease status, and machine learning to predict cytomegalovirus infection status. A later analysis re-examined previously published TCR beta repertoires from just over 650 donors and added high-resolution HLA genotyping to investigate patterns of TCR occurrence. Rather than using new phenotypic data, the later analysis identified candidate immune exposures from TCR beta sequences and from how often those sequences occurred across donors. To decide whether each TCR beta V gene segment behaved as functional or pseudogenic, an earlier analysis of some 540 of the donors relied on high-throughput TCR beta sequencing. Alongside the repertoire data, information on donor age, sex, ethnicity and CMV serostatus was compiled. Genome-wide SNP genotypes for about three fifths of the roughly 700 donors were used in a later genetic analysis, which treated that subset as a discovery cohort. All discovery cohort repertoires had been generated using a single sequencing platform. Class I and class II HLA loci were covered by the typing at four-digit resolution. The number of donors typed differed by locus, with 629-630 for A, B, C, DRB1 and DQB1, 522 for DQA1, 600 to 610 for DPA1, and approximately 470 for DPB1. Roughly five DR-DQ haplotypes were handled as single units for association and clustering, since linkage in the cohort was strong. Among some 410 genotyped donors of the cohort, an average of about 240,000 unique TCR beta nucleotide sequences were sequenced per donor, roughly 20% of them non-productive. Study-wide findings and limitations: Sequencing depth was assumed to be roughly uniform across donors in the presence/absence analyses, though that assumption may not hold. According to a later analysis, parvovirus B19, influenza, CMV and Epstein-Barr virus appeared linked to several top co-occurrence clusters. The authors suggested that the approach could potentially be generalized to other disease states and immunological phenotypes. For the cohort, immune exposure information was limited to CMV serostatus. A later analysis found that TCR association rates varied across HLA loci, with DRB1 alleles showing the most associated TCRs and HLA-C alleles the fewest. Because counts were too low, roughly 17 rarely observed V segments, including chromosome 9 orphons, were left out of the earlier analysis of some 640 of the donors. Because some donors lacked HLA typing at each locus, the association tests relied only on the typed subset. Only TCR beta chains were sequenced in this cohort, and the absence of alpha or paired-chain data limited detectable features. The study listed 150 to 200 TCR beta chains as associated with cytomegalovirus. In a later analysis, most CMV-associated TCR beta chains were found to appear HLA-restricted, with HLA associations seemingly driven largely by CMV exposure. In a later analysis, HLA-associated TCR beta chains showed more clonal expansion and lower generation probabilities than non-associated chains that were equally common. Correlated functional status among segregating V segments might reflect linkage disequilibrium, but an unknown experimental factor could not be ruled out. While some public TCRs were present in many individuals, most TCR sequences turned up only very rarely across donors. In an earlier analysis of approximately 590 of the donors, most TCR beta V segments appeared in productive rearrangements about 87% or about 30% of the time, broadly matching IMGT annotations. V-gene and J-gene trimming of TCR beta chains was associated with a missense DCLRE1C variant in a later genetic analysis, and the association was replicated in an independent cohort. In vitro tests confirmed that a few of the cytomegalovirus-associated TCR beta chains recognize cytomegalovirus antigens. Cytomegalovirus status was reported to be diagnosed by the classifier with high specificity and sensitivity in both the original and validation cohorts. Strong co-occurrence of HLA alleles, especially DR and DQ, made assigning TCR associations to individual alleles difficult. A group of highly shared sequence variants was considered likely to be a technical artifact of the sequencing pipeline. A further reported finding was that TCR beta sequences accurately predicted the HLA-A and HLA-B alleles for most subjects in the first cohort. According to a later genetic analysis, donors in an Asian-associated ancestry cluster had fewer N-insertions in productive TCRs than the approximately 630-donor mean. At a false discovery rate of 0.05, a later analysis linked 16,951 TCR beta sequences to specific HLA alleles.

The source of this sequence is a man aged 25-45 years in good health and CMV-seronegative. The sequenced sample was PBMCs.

The CDR3 protein sequence reads: CASRLSVETQYF. At the DNA level, the sequence is TGTGCCAGCAGGCTTTCAGTGGAGACCCAGTACTTC. The chain is assembled from TRBV2 and TRBJ2-5; the D gene is not confidently resolved. V loses 6 bases of germline sequence and J loses 5 bases, and the interval between the two ends is 10 bases. Inclusive of the bounding cysteine and phenylalanine, the CDR3 is 12 residues long. The read is trimmed to its CDR3 DNA, 36 bases read in frame from base 1. The germline V gene supplies CDR1 SNHLY and CDR2 FYNNEI. Joined to the reference TRBV2 and TRBJ2-5 proteins, this CDR3 gives the full variable domain: EPEVTQTPSHQVTQMGQEVILRCVPISNHLYFYWYRQILGQKVEFLVSFYNNEISEKSEIFDDQFSVERPDGSNFTLKIRSTKLEDSAMYFCASRLSVETQYFGPGTRLLVL.